This TCR beta chain was recovered during a study of OX40 agonist ivuxolimab in advanced cancers. General study points: There were, on average, more expanded clones in CD8+ T cells than in CD4+. Partial responders at 0.1-3.0 mg/kg showed near-lowest clonal expansion.

Repertoires were generated with immunoSEQ multiplex PCR, while TCRdb's copy carries only in-frame clones and drops some. The table includes 50,000 or so clones, over 85% detected once. Comment on this clone: Its cognate antigen is unknown.

The CDR3 has 16 residues. Trimming shortened V by 4 bases and J by 3 bases, and 15 bases separated the two germline ends. Germline V gene data show CDR1 as SGHTA and CDR2 as FQGTGA. This clonotype was obtained from an adult with an advanced solid tumor such as melanoma, head and neck, liver or kidney cancer. Material: CD4+ or CD8+ T cells sorted from blood, obtained in a trial of the OX40 agonist ivuxolimab. The gene calls are TRBV7-3 and TRBJ1-4; perhaps TRBD1 as D (6 bases). CDR3 in amino acids: CASSWYQGRANEKLFF. DNA for the CDR3: TGTGCCAGCAGCTGGTATCAGGGGAGAGCTAATGAAAAACTGTTTTTT.